This T cell receptor beta chain appears in the sequencing data of a study of T-cell reconstitution after alpha-beta-depleted transplantation in children. During its preparation, the TCRbeta library received unique molecular identifiers. TCRdb passed the PCR reads through MiXCR, listing each CDR3 protein once. The sample carries about 70,000 distinct CDR3 sequences, around 9.9% recorded once. With 3 bases removed from V and 0 bases from J, the gap between germline ends came to 12 bases. CDR1 is MDHEN and CDR2 is SYDVKM in the germline V gene. CDR3 length equals 16 residues. Study-wide results and caveats: There were reportedly several hundred expanded graft clones from which alpha-beta T cells came about two months after transplant.

Of note for this clonotype: The antigen is undetermined.

This TCR came from a boy aged 10-17 years with acute myeloid leukemia, due to receive a stem cell transplant. The rearrangement links TRBV28 to TRBJ2-1; D not certain. The sequencing used PBMCs, collected before TCRalphabeta/CD19-depleted stem cell transplant. The CDR3 is CASSLISSSSYNEQFF. The CDR3 DNA follows: TGTGCCAGCAGTTTGATCAGCTCGAGCTCCTACAATGAGCAGTTCTTC.